The present T cell receptor (beta chain) was sequenced within a study of T cells in localized non-small cell lung cancer. Study-wide findings and caveats: Longer overall survival associated with higher blood T cell density; shorter survival with higher adjacent-lung clonality.

Repertoires were generated with immunoSEQ multiplex PCR, while TCRdb's copy carries only in-frame clones and drops some. The table has tens of thousands of clones, under 90% seen once. Concerning this clone itself: Its antigen remains unknown.

Germline CDR1 and CDR2: KGHSH and LQKENI. V lost 8 bases and J 4 bases, leaving 14 bases between the germline ends. The CDR3 is made up of 14 amino acids. The material was peripheral blood, obtained before any cancer treatment. The source of this sequence is a male donor at least 60 years old with stage III lung adenocarcinoma. The chain is built from TRBV18 and TRBJ1-4; no firm D call. The CDR3 DNA is TGTGCCAGCGCCCCGCAGTTAATTAATGAAAAACTGTTTTTT. Translated, it gives CASAPQLINEKLFF.